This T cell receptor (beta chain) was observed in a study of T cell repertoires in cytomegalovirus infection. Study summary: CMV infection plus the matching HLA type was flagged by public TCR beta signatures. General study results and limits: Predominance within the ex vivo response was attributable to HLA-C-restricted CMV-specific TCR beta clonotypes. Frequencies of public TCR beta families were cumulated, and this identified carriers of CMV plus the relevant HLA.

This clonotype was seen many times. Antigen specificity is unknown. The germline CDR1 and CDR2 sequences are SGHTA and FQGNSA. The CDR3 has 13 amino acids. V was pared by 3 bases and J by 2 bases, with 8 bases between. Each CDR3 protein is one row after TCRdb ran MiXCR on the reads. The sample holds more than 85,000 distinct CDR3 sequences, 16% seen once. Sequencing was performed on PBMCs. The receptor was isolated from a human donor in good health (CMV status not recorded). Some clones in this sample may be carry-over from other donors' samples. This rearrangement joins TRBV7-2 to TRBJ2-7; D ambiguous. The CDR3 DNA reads TGTGCCAGCAGCTTCCAGATCACCTACGAGCAGTACTTC. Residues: CASSFQITYEQYF.